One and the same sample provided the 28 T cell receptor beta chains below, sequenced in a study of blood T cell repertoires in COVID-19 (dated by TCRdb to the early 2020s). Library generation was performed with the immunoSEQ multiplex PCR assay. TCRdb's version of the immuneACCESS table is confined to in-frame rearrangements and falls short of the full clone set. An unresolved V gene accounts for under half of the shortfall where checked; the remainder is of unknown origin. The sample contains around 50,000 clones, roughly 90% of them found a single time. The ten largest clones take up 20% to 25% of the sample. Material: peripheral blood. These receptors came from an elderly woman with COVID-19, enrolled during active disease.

This chain's CDR3 is CASSPQVNSNQPQHF. The DNA of the CDR3 is TGTGCCAGTAGTCCCCAGGTTAATAGCAATCAGCCCCAGCATTTT. This chain links TRBV19 with TRBJ1-5, with no clear D. V lost 5 bases to trimming and J lost 0 bases, with 11 bases between them. From germline, CDR1 is LNHDA and CDR2 SQIVND (reference sequence). The CDR3 loop spans 15 amino acids.

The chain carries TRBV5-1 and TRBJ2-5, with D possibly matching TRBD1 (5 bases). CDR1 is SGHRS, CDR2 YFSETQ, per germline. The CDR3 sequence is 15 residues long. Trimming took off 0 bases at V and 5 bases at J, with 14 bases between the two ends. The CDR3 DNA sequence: TGCGCCAGCAGCTTGGTAGGCAGGGTGGAGGAGACCCAGTACTTC. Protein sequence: CASSLVGRVEETQYF.

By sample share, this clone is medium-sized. The CDR3 protein is CASSPGGNEQFF. CDR3 DNA: TGTGCCAGCAGCCCGGGGGGGAATGAGCAGTTCTTC. The chain is built from TRBV14 and TRBJ2-1, with 8 bases lining up with TRBD2. Germline trimming cut 4 bases from V and 7 bases from J; bases unmatched to any gene: 0. Germline-derived CDR1 and CDR2 are SGHDN and FVKESK. The CDR3 consists of 12 residues.

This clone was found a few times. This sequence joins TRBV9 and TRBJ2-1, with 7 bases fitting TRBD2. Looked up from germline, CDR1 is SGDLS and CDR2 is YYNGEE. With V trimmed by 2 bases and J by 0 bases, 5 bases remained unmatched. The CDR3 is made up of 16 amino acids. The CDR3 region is CASSVSAGVSYNEQFF. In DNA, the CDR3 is TGTGCCAGCAGCGTTAGCGCGGGGGTCTCCTACAATGAGCAGTTCTTC.

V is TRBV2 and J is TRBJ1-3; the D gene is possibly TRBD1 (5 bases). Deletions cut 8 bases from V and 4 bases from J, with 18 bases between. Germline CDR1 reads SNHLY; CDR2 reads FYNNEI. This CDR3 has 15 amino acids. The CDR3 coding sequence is TGTGCCAGCCGCCCGGAGGGGTTTACGGGAAACACCATATATTTT. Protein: CASRPEGFTGNTIYF.

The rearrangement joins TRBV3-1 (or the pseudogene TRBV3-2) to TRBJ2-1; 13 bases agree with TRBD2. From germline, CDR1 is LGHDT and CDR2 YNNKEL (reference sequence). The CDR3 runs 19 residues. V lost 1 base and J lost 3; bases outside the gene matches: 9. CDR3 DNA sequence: TGTGCCAGCAGCCAAGCTTTCCGGACTAGCGGGGGTCACTACAATGAGCAGTTCTTC. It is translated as CASSQAFRTSGGHYNEQFF.

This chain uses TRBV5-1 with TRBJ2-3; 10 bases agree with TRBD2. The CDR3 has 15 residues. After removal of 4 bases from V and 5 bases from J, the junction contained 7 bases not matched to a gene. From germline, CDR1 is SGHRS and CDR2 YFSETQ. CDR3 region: CASSLQRGGQDTQYF. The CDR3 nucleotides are TGCGCCAGCAGCCTCCAGCGGGGGGGACAAGATACGCAGTATTTT. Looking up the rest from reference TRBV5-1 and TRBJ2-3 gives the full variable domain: KAGVTQTPRYLIKTRGQQVTLSCSPISGHRSVSWYQQTPGQGLQFLFEYFSETQRNKGNFPGRFSGRQFSNSRSEMNVSTLELGDSALYLCASSLQRGGQDTQYFGPGTRLTVL.

The CDR3 reads CASSLAPGVGNEKLFF. Here the CDR3 DNA reads TGTGCCAGCAGCTTGGCCCCAGGGGTTGGTAATGAAAAACTGTTTTTT. The chain is built from TRBV5-4 and TRBJ1-4; a weak D match, TRBD1 (6 bases). Trimming removed 0 bases at V and 4 bases at J, with 13 bases between. The CDR3 totals 16 residues. Germline V CDR1 and CDR2: SGHNT, YYREEE (reference sequence).

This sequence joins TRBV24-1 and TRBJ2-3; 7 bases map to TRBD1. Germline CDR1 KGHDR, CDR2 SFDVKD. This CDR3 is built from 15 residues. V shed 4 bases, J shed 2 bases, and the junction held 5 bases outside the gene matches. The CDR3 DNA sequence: TGTGCCACCAGTGACCGGACAGGTCCCACAGATACGCAGTATTTT. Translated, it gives CATSDRTGPTDTQYF.

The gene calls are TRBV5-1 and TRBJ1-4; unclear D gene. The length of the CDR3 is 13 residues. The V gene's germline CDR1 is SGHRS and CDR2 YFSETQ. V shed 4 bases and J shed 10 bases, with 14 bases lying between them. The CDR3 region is CASSQDPRAKLFF. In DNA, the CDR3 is TGCGCCAGCAGCCAGGACCCGCGGGCAAAACTGTTTTTT.

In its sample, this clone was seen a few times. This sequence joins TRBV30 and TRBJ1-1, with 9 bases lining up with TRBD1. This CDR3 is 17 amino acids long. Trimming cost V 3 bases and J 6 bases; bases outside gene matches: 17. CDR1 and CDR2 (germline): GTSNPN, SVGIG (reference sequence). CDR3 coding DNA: TGTGCCTGGAGCAACAGTAGGGACAGGGTTCGTCGGGCTGAAGCTTTCTTT. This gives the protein CAWSNSRDRVRRAEAFF. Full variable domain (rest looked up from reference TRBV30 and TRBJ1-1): SQTIHQWPATLVQPVGSPLSLECTVEGTSNPNLYWYRQAAGRGLQLLFYSVGIGQISSEVPQNLSASRPQDRQFILSSKKLLLSDSGFYLCAWSNSRDRVRRAEAFFGQGTRLTVV.

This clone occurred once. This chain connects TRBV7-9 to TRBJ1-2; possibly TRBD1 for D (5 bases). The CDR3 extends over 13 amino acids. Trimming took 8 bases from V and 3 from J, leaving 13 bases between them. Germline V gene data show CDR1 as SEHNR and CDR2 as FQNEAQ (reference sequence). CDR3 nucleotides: TGTGCCAGCCGACTAGGACAAGACTATGGCTACACCTTC. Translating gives CASRLGQDYGYTF.

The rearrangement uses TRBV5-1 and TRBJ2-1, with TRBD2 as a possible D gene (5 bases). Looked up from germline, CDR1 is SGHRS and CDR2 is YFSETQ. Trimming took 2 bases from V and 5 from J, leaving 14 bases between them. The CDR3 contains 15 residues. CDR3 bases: TGCGCCAGCAGCTTAGCACTAGTTCCCAACAATGAGCAGTTCTTC. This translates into CASSLALVPNNEQFF.

The CDR3 reads CASSTRTAGASGANVLTF. Here the CDR3 DNA reads TGTGCCAGTAGTACCCGTACGGCAGGGGCCTCTGGGGCCAACGTCCTGACTTTC. The rearrangement joins TRBV19 to TRBJ2-6; D may be TRBD1 (6 bases). CDR3 size: 18 residues. Germline V gene data show CDR1 as LNHDA and CDR2 as SQIVND (reference sequence). The V and J ends lost 4 bases and 0 bases respectively, with 16 bases between them.

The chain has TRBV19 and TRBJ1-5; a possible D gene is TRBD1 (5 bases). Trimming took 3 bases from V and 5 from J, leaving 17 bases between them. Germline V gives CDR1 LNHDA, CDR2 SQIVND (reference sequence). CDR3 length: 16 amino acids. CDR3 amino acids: CASSISGRGKDQPQHF. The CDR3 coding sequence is TGTGCCAGTAGTATCTCAGGGCGAGGAAAGGATCAGCCCCAGCATTTT. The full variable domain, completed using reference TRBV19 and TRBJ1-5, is DGGITQSPKYLFRKEGQNVTLSCEQNLNHDAMYWYRQDPGQGLRLIYYSQIVNDFQKGDIAEGYSVSREKKESFPLTVTSAQKNPTAFYLCASSISGRGKDQPQHFGDGTRLSIL.

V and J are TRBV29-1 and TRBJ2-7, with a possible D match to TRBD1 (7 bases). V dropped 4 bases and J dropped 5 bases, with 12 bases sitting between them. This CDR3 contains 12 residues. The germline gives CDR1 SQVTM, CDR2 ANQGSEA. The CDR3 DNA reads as TGCAGCGTTGTACAGGGGAGGAACGAGCAGTACTTC. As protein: CSVVQGRNEQYF.

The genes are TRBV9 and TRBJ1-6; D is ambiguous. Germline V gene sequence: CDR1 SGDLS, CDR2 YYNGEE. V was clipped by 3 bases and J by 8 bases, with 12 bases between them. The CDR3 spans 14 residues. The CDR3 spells CASSGPILDSPLHF. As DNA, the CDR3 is TGTGCCAGCAGCGGCCCCATCCTAGATTCACCCCTCCACTTT. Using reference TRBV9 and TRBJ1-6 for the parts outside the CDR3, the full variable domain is DSGVTQTPKHLITATGQRVTLRCSPRSGDLSVYWYQQSLDQGLQFLIQYYNGEERAKGNILERFSAQQFPDLHSELNLSSLELGDSALYFCASSGPILDSPLHFGNGTRLTVT.

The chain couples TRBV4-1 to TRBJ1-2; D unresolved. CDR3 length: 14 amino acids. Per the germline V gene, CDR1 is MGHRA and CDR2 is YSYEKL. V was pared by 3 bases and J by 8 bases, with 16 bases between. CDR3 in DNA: TGCGCCAGCAGCCACCCCGGCATAAGCGGGGGCTACACCTTC. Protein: CASSHPGISGGYTF.

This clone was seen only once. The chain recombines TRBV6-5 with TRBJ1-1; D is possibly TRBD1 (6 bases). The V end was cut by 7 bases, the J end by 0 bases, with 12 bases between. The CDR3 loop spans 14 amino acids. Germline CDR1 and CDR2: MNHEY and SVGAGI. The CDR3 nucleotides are TGTGCCAGCAACAAGGACAGATTGAACACTGAAGCTTTCTTT. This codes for CASNKDRLNTEAFF.

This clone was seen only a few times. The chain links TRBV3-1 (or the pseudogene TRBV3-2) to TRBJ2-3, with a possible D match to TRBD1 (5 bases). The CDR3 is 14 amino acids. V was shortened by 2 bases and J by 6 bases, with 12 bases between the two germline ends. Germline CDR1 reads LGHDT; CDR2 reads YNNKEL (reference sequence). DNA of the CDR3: TGTGCCAGCAGCCAATATCAGGGTGCCGATACGCAGTATTTT. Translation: CASSQYQGADTQYF.

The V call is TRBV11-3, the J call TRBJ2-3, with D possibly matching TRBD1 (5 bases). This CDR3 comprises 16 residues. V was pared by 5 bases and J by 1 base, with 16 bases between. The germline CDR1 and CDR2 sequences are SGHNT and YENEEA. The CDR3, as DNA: TGTGCCAGCAGCCGGAGAGACAGTCCGGGCACAGATACGCAGTATTTT. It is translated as CASSRRDSPGTDTQYF.

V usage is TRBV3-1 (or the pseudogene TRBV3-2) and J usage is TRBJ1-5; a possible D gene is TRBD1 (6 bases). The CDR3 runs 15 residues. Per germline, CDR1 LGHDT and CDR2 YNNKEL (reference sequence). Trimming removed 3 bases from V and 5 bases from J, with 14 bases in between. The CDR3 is CASSQDATGYQPQHF. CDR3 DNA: TGTGCCAGCAGCCAGGATGCTACAGGGTATCAGCCCCAGCATTTT.

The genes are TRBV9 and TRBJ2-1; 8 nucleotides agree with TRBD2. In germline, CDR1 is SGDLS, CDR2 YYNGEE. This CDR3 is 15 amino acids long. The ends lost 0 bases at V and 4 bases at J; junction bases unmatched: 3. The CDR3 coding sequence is TGTGCCAGCAGCGTAGTTGGCGGGGGGTACAATGAGCAGTTCTTC. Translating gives CASSVVGGGYNEQFF.

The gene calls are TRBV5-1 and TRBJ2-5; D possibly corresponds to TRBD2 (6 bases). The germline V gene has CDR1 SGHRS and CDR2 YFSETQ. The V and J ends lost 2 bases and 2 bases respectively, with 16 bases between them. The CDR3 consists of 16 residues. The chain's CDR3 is CASSFPSRGLQETQYF. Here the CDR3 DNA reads TGCGCCAGCAGCTTCCCAAGCCGGGGGTTACAAGAGACCCAGTACTTC.

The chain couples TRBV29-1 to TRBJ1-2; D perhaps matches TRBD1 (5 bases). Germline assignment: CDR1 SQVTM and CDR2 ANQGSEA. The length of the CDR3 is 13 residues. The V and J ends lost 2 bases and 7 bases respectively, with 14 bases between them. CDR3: CSVERHRQGGYTF. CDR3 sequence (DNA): TGCAGCGTTGAACGCCACAGGCAGGGTGGCTACACCTTC.

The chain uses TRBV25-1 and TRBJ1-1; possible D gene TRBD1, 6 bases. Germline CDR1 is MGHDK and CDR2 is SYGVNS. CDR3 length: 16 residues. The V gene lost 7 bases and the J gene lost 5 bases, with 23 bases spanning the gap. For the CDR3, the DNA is TGTGCCAGCACCTCTAGGGTGGGGGCGTCCGTTACTGAAGCTTTCTTT. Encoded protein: CASTSRVGASVTEAFF.

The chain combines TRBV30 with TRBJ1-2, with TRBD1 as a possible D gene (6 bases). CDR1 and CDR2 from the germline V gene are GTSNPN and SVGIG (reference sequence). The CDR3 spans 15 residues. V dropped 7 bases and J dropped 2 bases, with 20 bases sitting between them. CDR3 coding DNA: TGTGCCTTTGGAAGGGGGAGATGGGGCAACTATGGCTACACCTTC. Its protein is CAFGRGRWGNYGYTF.

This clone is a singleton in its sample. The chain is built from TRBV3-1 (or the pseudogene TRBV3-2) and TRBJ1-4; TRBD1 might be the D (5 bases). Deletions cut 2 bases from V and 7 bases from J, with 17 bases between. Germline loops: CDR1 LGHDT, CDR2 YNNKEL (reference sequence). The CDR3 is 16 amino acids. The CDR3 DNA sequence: TGTGCCAGCAGCCAACGTTCCGGCGGGGGTGGTGAAAAACTGTTTTTT. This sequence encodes CASSQRSGGGGEKLFF.